This entry describes one T cell receptor (beta chain). What it recognizes is unknown. It was patients with CD8+CD57+ cell expansion by flow cytometry who were chosen for sequencing. The diagnosis in all patients was severe acquired aplastic anemia. It was genomic DNA that served as the template for profiling TCR beta VDJ and CDR3. TCRdb reprocessed the reads via MiXCR and lists one record per CDR3 protein. The top ten hold 6.5% to 8% of the sample, which has roughly 260,000 distinct CDR3 sequences, approximately 50% seen once. This CDR3 has 15 residues. Germline V CDR1 and CDR2: SQVTM, ANQGSEA. J gave up 2 bases and V 3 bases, and 7 bases lay outside the gene matches. This sample stems from a study of CD8+CD57+ T cells in acquired aplastic anemia. The study's findings and limits: A set of roughly 27 CD8+ CDR3 sequences was shared between patients and controls, and these sequences appeared highly expressed in patients.

V gene TRBV29-1 combines with J gene TRBJ1-2; TRBD1 agrees at 9 bases. The sample was sorted CD4+, CD8+, or CD8+CD57+ T cells (not recorded which) from PBMCs. This clonotype was obtained from a human donor with aplastic anemia. The CDR3 DNA reads TGCAGCGTTGAGTCCCCTGGGACAGGGAACTATGGCTACACCTTC. As protein: CSVESPGTGNYGYTF.